The clone carrying this T cell receptor beta chain was found many times. V lost 0 bases to trimming and J lost 0 bases, with 12 bases between them. CDR3 size: 16 residues. Germline V gene data show CDR1 as DFQATT and CDR2 as SNEGSKA (reference sequence). The sample originates from a study of Graves' ophthalmopathy and Graves' hyperthyroidism. Background on the study: In this cohort's terms, stable hyperthyroidism meant no ophthalmopathy by 18 months of follow-up.

TCR beta CDR3 amplification used RNA transcripts. First-round RT-PCR with HTBI primers preceded a second-round multiplex PCR. TCRdb fed the multiplex PCR reads into MiXCR, producing one record per CDR3 protein. The sample lists about 1.2 million distinct CDR3 sequences, roughly 35% occurring once. This chain joins TRBV20-1 and TRBJ1-5; D ambiguous. Sample: peripheral blood or thyroid tissue (not recorded which). The sequence was obtained from an adult man with Graves' hyperthyroidism. The CDR3 region has the DNA TGCAGTGCTAGAGATCGAGGCAGGACTAGCAATCAGCCCCAGCATTTT. Translation gives CSARDRGRTSNQPQHF.